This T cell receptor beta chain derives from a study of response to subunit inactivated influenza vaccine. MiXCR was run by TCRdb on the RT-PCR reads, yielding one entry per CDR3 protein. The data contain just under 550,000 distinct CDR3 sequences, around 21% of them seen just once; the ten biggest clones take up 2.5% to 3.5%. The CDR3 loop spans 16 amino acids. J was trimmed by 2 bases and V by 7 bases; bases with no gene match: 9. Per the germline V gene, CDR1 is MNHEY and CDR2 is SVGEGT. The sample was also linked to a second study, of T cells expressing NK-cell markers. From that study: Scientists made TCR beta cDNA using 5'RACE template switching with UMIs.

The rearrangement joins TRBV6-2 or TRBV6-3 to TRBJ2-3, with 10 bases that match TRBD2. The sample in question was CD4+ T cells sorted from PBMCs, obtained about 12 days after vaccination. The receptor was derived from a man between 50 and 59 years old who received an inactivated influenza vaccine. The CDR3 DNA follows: TGTGCCAGCAAGCCTCTCGGGACTAGCGACACAGATACGCAGTATTTT. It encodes CASKPLGTSDTDTQYF.